This T cell receptor beta chain is drawn from a study of a mutant IDH1 vaccine in newly diagnosed glioma. The time point denotes: week 23, last vaccination. It was 300 ug of mutant IDH1 20-mer peptide that made up each vaccine dose, given with topical imiquimod. Notes on this clone: Its target is not known.

Trimming removed 6 bases from V and 7 bases from J; junction bases left unmatched: 15. Germline CDR1 SGHTA, CDR2 FQGNSA. The CDR3 sequence is 16 residues long. The repertoire was sequenced with immunoSEQ multiplex PCR; TCRdb's copy has only in-frame clones and lacks some. Of tens of thousands of clones in the sample, 75% to 85% were seen once. This TCR was sampled from a man aged 40-55 years with glioma. Sequenced here: PBMCs, sampled from a glioma patient whose treatment included an IDH1 peptide vaccine. The chain carries TRBV7-2 and TRBJ2-1, with 7 bases identical to TRBD2. The CDR3 sequence: CASRNFGWEGMNEQFF. CDR3 sequence (DNA): TGTGCCAGCAGGAACTTCGGGTGGGAGGGGATGAATGAGCAGTTCTTC.